This T cell receptor beta chain was captured in a study of T cell changes during pregnancy in multiple sclerosis (dated by TCRdb to between 2019 and 2020). General notes on the study: The study examined how the T cell repertoire changed over the course of pregnancy in women with multiple sclerosis.

This clone was recorded only once. Its antigen remains unidentified. There are no base qualities to consult, and no much larger clone falls within one base. Measured from the cysteine to the phenylalanine, the CDR3 is 14 residues long. The CDR3 DNA has 42 bases and is translated from base 1. V is clipped by 4 bases and J by 6 bases, and the sequence between their germline boundaries is 12 bases long. Based on the germline V gene, the CDR1 and CDR2 sequences are MGHDK and SYGVNS. The method was the immunoSEQ multiplex PCR assay. This is the immuneACCESS table as TCRdb keeps it, with only in-frame sequences that have V and J called. A part of the clones is gone; compared with another copy, unresolved V genes explain less than half, and the rest is unexplained. This sample comprises about 83,000 clones, 91% of them detected only once. In total, the top ten clones hold roughly 3.5% of the sample.

This chain is built from TRBV25-1 and TRBJ2-2; no D segment can be confidently identified. Sequencing used PBMCs, obtained in the first trimester of pregnancy. The source of this sequence is a female donor in good health, serving as a control in a pregnancy study. Some clones in this sample may be carry-over from other donors' samples. DNA sequence: TGTGCCAGCAGTGCTCGACTCCGCCCCGGGGAGCTGTTTTTT. It codes for CASSARLRPGELFF.